The 25 T cell receptor beta chains below all came from one sample that was sequenced in a study of chemoradiotherapy in HPV16-positive cancers. This table comes from immunoSEQ multiplex PCR, and its TCRdb copy is limited to in-frame clones, with some not included. In the table there are about 20,000 clones, 92% of which are singletons. Source: blood, taken from a patient who underwent chemoradiotherapy. The source is a human donor with HPV-associated anogenital cancer.

The chain has TRBV19 and TRBJ1-1; D is unresolved. Trimming took 3 bases from V and 5 from J, leaving 7 bases between them. Per germline, CDR1 LNHDA and CDR2 SQIVND (reference sequence). This CDR3 spans 12 amino acids. As DNA, the CDR3 is TGTGCCAGTAGTATCGGGAAGACTGAAGCTTTCTTT. Its protein product is CASSIGKTEAFF.

V usage is TRBV7-9 and J usage is TRBJ1-2; 9 positions agree with TRBD1. J lost 0 bases, V lost 0 bases, and 8 bases had no gene match. The germline V gene has CDR1 SEHNR and CDR2 FQNEAQ (reference sequence). The CDR3 covers 18 residues. Here the CDR3 DNA reads TGTGCCAGCAGCTTAGCACGCCCCGGGACAGGGACTAACTATGGCTACACCTTC. Residues: CASSLARPGTGTNYGYTF.

V is TRBV20-1 and J is TRBJ1-2; no clear D. The V end lost 4 bases, the J end lost 4 bases, and 7 bases lay between the germline ends. Germline loops: CDR1 DFQATT, CDR2 SNEGSKA (reference sequence). There are 11 residues in the CDR3. The CDR3 region is CSATDIYGYTF. The CDR3 DNA sequence: TGCAGTGCTACAGATATCTATGGCTACACCTTC.

V gene TRBV7-2 combines with J gene TRBJ2-5; no definite D call. Germline V gene lookup returns CDR1 SGHTA and CDR2 FQGNSA. This CDR3 region has 13 residues. The V and J ends lost 2 bases and 5 bases respectively, with 9 bases between them. CDR3 bases: TGTGCCAGCAGCTTAAGTGGGGTGGAGACCCAGTACTTC. Its translation is CASSLSGVETQYF.

The rearrangement joins TRBV9 to TRBJ1-2, with TRBD1 matching over 9 bases. V lost 3 bases, J lost 4 bases, and 1 base stayed unmatched. The CDR3 has 13 residues. Germline CDR1 and CDR2: SGDLS and YYNGEE. CDR3 sequence reads: CASSADRGYGYTF. Written as DNA, the CDR3 is TGTGCCAGCAGCGCGGACAGGGGCTATGGCTACACCTTC.

V is TRBV28 and J is TRBJ2-5, with D tentatively TRBD2 (5 bases). Germline V gives CDR1 MDHEN, CDR2 SYDVKM. This CDR3 is 14 amino acids long. With 4 bases removed from V and 5 bases from J, the gap between germline ends came to 14 bases. The CDR3 DNA follows: TGTGCCAGCAGTTACGGCTCGGGGTCGGAGACCCAGTACTTC. Its protein is CASSYGSGSETQYF. Full variable domain (outside the CDR3, taken from reference TRBV28 and TRBJ2-5): DVKVTQSSRYLVKRTGEKVFLECVQDMDHENMFWYRQDPGLGLRLIYFSYDVKMKEKGDIPEGYSVSREKKERFSLILESASTNQTSMYLCASSYGSGSETQYFGPGTRLLVL.

The gene calls are TRBV29-1 and TRBJ1-5; no firm D call. The CDR3 runs to 13 residues. Germline V CDR1 and CDR2: SQVTM, ANQGSEA. Trimming left V 5 bases short and J 0 bases short, with 8 bases between. The CDR3 sequence is CSVLVYSNQPQHF. The CDR3 region has the DNA TGCAGCGTTTTGGTATATAGCAATCAGCCCCAGCATTTT.

This clone was detected once. This chain links TRBV5-6 with TRBJ1-5; D is undetermined. The V gene's germline CDR1 is SGHDT and CDR2 YYEEEE. The V end was cut by 3 bases, the J end by 7 bases, with 8 bases between. This CDR3 is 12 amino acids long. CDR3 residues: CASSSVGQPQHF. In nucleotides, the CDR3 is TGTGCCAGCAGCTCGGTTGGCCAGCCCCAGCATTTT.

This chain links TRBV5-4 with TRBJ2-1; the D gene is possibly TRBD1 (5 bases). From germline, CDR1 is SGHNT and CDR2 YYREEE (reference sequence). V lost 0 bases and J 4 bases, leaving 11 bases between the germline ends. The CDR3 length is 15 residues. The CDR3 DNA reads as TGTGCCAGCAGCTTGGGACAGAACCCTTACAATGAGCAGTTCTTC. Encoded protein: CASSLGQNPYNEQFF.

The chain recombines TRBV7-2 with TRBJ1-4, with 10 nucleotides matching TRBD1. V shed 5 bases and J 8 bases; nucleotides not matched to a gene: 11. The CDR3 has 16 residues. Per germline, CDR1 SGHTA and CDR2 FQGNSA. The CDR3 is CASSPEPGQGQEKLFF. The CDR3 DNA sequence: TGTGCCAGCAGCCCAGAGCCGGGACAGGGGCAGGAAAAACTGTTTTTT.

This sequence joins TRBV27 and TRBJ2-1; tentatively, D is TRBD2 (6 bases). The length of the CDR3 is 15 residues. V was clipped by 5 bases and J by 6 bases, with 17 bases between them. CDR1 and CDR2 (germline): MNHEY, SMNVEV (reference sequence). This chain's CDR3 is CASSTNFGRGNEQFF. CDR3 nucleotides: TGTGCCAGCAGTACCAATTTCGGGAGAGGCAATGAGCAGTTCTTC.

The chain uses TRBV7-2 and TRBJ2-2, with 11 bases matching TRBD2. V shed 5 bases and J 4 bases; nucleotides not matched to a gene: 9. Per the germline V gene, CDR1 is SGHTA and CDR2 is FQGNSA. The CDR3 runs 17 residues. The CDR3 DNA follows: TGTGCCAGCAGCCATGTAGCGGGGGGGCCGGGCACCGGGGAGCTGTTTTTT. Its translation: CASSHVAGGPGTGELFF.

The V call is TRBV2, the J call TRBJ2-2; 8 bases fit TRBD1. Germline V gene data show CDR1 as SNHLY and CDR2 as FYNNEI. The CDR3 extends over 14 amino acids. The V segment lost 5 bases and the J segment 5 bases; nucleotides outside the gene matches: 4. This CDR3 is CASSSGGGTGELFF. CDR3 sequence (DNA): TGTGCCAGCAGTTCAGGGGGCGGAACCGGGGAGCTGTTTTTT.

The V and J genes are TRBV9 and TRBJ1-2, with D unclear. V gave up 0 bases and J gave up 7 bases, with 10 bases separating them. CDR1 is SGDLS, CDR2 YYNGEE, per germline. This CDR3 has 13 residues. CDR3 sequence reads: CASSVESFRGYTF. The CDR3 bases are TGTGCCAGCAGCGTAGAGTCATTTCGTGGCTACACCTTC.

V usage is TRBV10-2 and J usage is TRBJ1-2; D might be TRBD1 (5 bases). The germline CDR1 and CDR2 sequences are WSHSY and SAAADI. This CDR3 comprises 13 residues. Trimming removed 6 bases at V and 7 bases at J, with 15 bases between. In nucleotides, the CDR3 is TGCGCCAGCAGCACAGTGGAGGGGTTTGGCTACACCTTC. It is translated as CASSTVEGFGYTF.

V gene TRBV18 combines with J gene TRBJ2-7; 9 bases agree with TRBD1. J was trimmed by 2 bases and V by 2 bases; bases with no gene match: 7. Looked up from germline, CDR1 is KGHSH and CDR2 is LQKENI. The CDR3 is made up of 16 amino acids. CDR3 region: CASSPFPGQGAYEQYF. CDR3 bases: TGTGCCAGCTCACCATTCCCGGGACAGGGTGCCTACGAGCAGTACTTC.

The genes are TRBV19 and TRBJ2-7; D is unresolved. The ends were cut back, 5 bases at V and 3 bases at J, with 11 bases in the middle. Germline loops: CDR1 LNHDA, CDR2 SQIVND (reference sequence). The CDR3 is made up of 13 amino acids. Written as DNA, the CDR3 is TGTGCCAGTAGTCCCACCACTTACTACGAGCAGTACTTC. Protein product: CASSPTTYYEQYF.

The chain joins TRBV28 to TRBJ2-7; the match to TRBD2 covers 9 bases. The CDR3 consists of 15 residues. Per germline, CDR1 MDHEN and CDR2 SYDVKM. With 6 bases clipped from V and 2 bases from J, the junction kept 8 bases outside the gene matches. The CDR3 spells CASSHLTSGAYEQYF. The CDR3 nucleotides read TGTGCCAGCAGCCATCTGACTAGCGGTGCCTACGAGCAGTACTTC.

The CDR3 sequence is CASSFDRGRDTGELFF. As DNA, the CDR3 is TGTGCCAGCAGTTTTGACAGGGGGCGCGACACCGGGGAGCTGTTTTTT. The chain couples TRBV27 to TRBJ2-2; 10 bases fit TRBD1. CDR3 length: 16 amino acids. CDR1 is MNHEY and CDR2 is SMNVEV in the germline V gene (reference sequence). The V and J ends lost 3 bases and 3 bases, in that order; junction bases with no gene match: 4.

This sequence joins TRBV27 and TRBJ2-2, with TRBD1 as a possible D gene (6 bases). Trimming pared 2 bases from V and 0 bases from J, leaving 7 bases between. In germline, CDR1 is MNHEY, CDR2 SMNVEV (reference sequence). The CDR3 runs 15 residues. CDR3 sequence reads: CASSLGTSNTGELFF. The CDR3 bases are TGTGCCAGCAGTTTAGGGACATCGAACACCGGGGAGCTGTTTTTT.

The rearrangement links TRBV9 to TRBJ2-5, with D perhaps given as TRBD1 or TRBD2 (5 bases each). CDR1 SGDLS and CDR2 YYNGEE come from the germline V gene. Trimming stripped 0 bases from V and 2 bases from J, with 14 bases between. The CDR3 covers 16 residues. CDR3 DNA sequence: TGTGCCAGCAGCGTAGCGTCGGGGCGGACGCAAGAGACCCAGTACTTC. Residues: CASSVASGRTQETQYF.

This chain connects TRBV5-1 to TRBJ2-1; D not resolved. CDR1 is SGHRS, CDR2 YFSETQ, per germline. The CDR3 runs 14 residues. V was trimmed by 2 bases and J by 2 bases, leaving 8 bases between them. The CDR3 DNA reads TGCGCCAGCAGCTTAGGGCAGACCTACAATGAGCAGTTCTTC. The encoded protein is CASSLGQTYNEQFF.

CDR3 in amino acids: CASSQESSGLRRNEQFF. CDR3 DNA sequence: TGCGCCAGCAGCCAAGAGTCTAGCGGCCTCCGAAGGAATGAGCAGTTCTTC. The chain has TRBV4-1 and TRBJ2-1; 7 bases agree with TRBD2. The CDR3 is made up of 17 amino acids. Germline values: CDR1 MGHRA, CDR2 YSYEKL. The V and J ends lost 0 bases and 7 bases, in that order; junction bases with no gene match: 12.

This clone was seen a single time. The rearrangement links TRBV5-1 to TRBJ2-6; tentatively, D is TRBD2 (5 bases). Trimming took off 4 bases at V and 3 bases at J, with 17 bases between the two ends. CDR1 SGHRS and CDR2 YFSETQ come from the germline V gene. The CDR3 covers 17 residues. CDR3 coding DNA: TGCGCCAGCAGCCTAAGGACGGGAACTCTTGGGGCCAACGTCCTGACTTTC. This gives the protein CASSLRTGTLGANVLTF.

This clone was counted only a few times. The chain uses TRBV28 and TRBJ2-5, with a possible D match to TRBD2 (6 bases). V was trimmed by 1 base and J by 2 bases, leaving 8 bases between them. The CDR3 covers 14 residues. Looked up from germline, CDR1 is MDHEN and CDR2 is SYDVKM. Here the CDR3 reads CASSLYGGQETQYF. CDR3 in DNA: TGTGCCAGCAGTTTATATGGGGGGCAAGAGACCCAGTACTTC.